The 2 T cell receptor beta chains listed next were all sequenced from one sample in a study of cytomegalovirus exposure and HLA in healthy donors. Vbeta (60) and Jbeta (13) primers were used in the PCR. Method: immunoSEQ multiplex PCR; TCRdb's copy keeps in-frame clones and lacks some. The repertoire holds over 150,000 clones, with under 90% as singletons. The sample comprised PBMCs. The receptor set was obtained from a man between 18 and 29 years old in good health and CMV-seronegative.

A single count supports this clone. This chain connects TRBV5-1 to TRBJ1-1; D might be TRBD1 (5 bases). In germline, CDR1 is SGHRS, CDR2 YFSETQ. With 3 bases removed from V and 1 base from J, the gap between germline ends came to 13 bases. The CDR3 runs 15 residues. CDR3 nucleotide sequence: TGCGCCAGCAGCTGGGGGGGGGACCCGAACACTGAAGCTTTCTTT. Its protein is CASSWGGDPNTEAFF. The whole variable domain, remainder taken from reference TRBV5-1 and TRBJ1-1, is KAGVTQTPRYLIKTRGQQVTLSCSPISGHRSVSWYQQTPGQGLQFLFEYFSETQRNKGNFPGRFSGRQFSNSRSEMNVSTLELGDSALYLCASSWGGDPNTEAFFGQGTRLTVV.

The CDR3 bases are TGTGCCAGTAAAGCGGACAGAAACAATGAGCAGTTCTTC. Translation: CASKADRNNEQFF. The rearrangement joins TRBV19 to TRBJ2-1, with D tentatively TRBD1 (6 bases). Germline CDR1 reads LNHDA; CDR2 reads SQIVND (reference sequence). The CDR3 runs 13 residues. Trimming stripped 7 bases from V and 5 bases from J, with 12 bases between.